Described below is a single T cell receptor (beta chain) sequence and its context. No antigen is known for it. Trimming took off 2 bases at V and 8 bases at J, with 16 bases between the two ends. From germline, CDR1 is SGHTA and CDR2 FQGTGA. There are 15 residues in the CDR3. This specimen comes from a study of post-analysis software for immune sequencing data. The overall study: Patients with relapsing-remitting, secondary progressive and progressive-relapsing multiple sclerosis courses were all represented. Study outcomes and limitations: The study found significantly lower normalized Chao1 diversity in multiple sclerosis patients than in controls. Roughly five TRBV segments appeared more often in patients than in controls, and TRBV5-6, TRBV5-1 and TRBV20-1 were among these. Same-batch preparations were strongly co-clustered by F measure.

cDNA libraries of TCR beta carried unique molecular identifiers. Around 500,000 cDNA molecules were obtained from about 0.98 to 11 million T cells. TCRdb processed the PCR reads anew with MiXCR; each CDR3 protein has one entry. The sample has 650,000 to 850,000 distinct CDR3 sequences; roughly 58% are singletons. The chain employs TRBV7-3 and TRBJ2-1; possibly TRBD2 for D (6 bases). The receptor was isolated from a girl aged 10-17 years with multiple sclerosis. The specimen was blood. The CDR3 sequence is CASSLLGSSGDEQFF. The CDR3 region has the DNA TGTGCCAGCAGCTTATTGGGGAGCTCGGGGGATGAGCAGTTCTTC.